This T cell receptor (beta chain) was sequenced for a study of identical twins listed by TCRdb under 2016. Concerning the study at large: To test whether fetal clonotypes persist, the study used deep sequencing on TCR alpha and beta repertoires from monozygotic twins, unrelated adults of various ages, and cord blood. To rule out contamination, the twin experiments were replicated at different times with different library preparation protocols. General findings and caveats noted by the study authors: Fewer insertions were carried by abundant cord blood beta clonotypes, a similar but weaker trend appeared in young adult naive repertoires, and no such trend appeared in memory repertoires. Excess twin sharing in beta out-of-frame sequences was weaker because fewer shared sequences lowered the signal-to-noise ratio. Invariant T cells such as MAIT and iNKT could partly confound zero-insertion analyses, although diverse VJ usage argued against such confounding for most clonotypes. Because the same donors could not be followed over many years, conclusions were based on cross-sectional statistical analysis. Out-of-frame TCR alpha sequences shared between twins showed an excess of low generation-probability sequences compared with coincidental sharing between unrelated individuals. In monozygotic twins, out-of-frame TCR alpha sharing was systematically underestimated by recombination models, although the models agreed with sharing between unrelated individuals.

Trimming removed 3 bases from V and 1 base from J; the gene matches leave 3 bases unexplained. Via the germline V gene, CDR1 is SGHTA and CDR2 FQGNSA. The CDR3 sequence holds 15 residues, the cysteine and phenylalanine included. Only the CDR3 DNA is retained, 45 bases long and in frame from the first base. Only healthy Caucasian donors were included. The twin cohort consisted of three pairs of female monozygotic twins, all aged roughly 18 to 30 years. Peripheral blood mononuclear cells were the source from which RNA for the TCR libraries was isolated. Libraries were constructed by 5' RACE. The sequencing machine was an Illumina HiSeq 2000. A universal primer binding site was added through template switching, and the final cDNA carried a unique molecular identifier so that TCR cDNA molecules could be counted accurately. Specific primers in the conserved constant-segment region were used to synthesize first-strand cDNA for TCR alpha and beta chains. To control for contamination, every cDNA library carried two barcodes: a SMART-Mk sample barcode plus Illumina barcodes. TruSeq adapter sequences, together with Illumina sample barcodes, were added in two successive PCR steps. The Illumina HiSeq platform was used with custom primers to sequence TCR alpha and beta cDNA libraries. Under the source paper's analysis protocol: MiGEC was used to process raw reads and extract unique molecular identifiers, and MiXCR was used to find CDR3 positions. For each individual, recombination models were inferred using an EM algorithm with the repgenHMM and IGoR tools. Shared clonotype analysis was performed with the tcR package in R, normalizing sharing by the product of cloneset sizes. To study raw recombination free of thymic and clonal selection effects, out-of-frame nonproductive sequences were analyzed. Starting from the raw public reads, TCRdb applied fastp trimming at Q25, assembled clones with MiXCR and retained in-frame beta chains. Every distinct CDR3 protein forms one entry, paired with its most common genes and DNA. Here the V and J calls rest on TCRdb's processing, not on the authors' analysis. Here the sample has 650,000 to 750,000 distinct CDR3 sequences; approximately 22% occur a single time. 4.3% of the sample is taken by the ten largest.

This clonotype was seen many times. This clone's antigen is unknown. No base quality information exists; no much larger clone differs at one position. These same records also appear under a second study, on T cells expressing NK-cell markers. The second study's authors report: About eight donors provided sorted CD3+CD56+NKG2C+, CD3+CD56+NKG2C- and CD3+CD56-NKG2C+ T-cell subsets, whose TCR beta-chain repertoires were profiled. Of the eight sequenced donors, seven were found to be HCMV-seropositive and one was found to be HCMV-seronegative. In several experiments an anti-gammadeltaTCR antibody was added to restrict sorting to alphabetaTCR-expressing T cells. In several donors, the dominant CD3+CD56+NKG2C+ clonotypes were found to rank among the top 10 CD8+ clonotypes and to make up about 1.0-7.5% of CD8+ T cells. Those dominant clonotypes were again the most abundant among CD3+CD56-NKG2C+ cells in a few donors, at roughly 25-65%. Whether the expanded NKG2C-expressing T cell clones were specific for HCMV antigens was left unclear. The study sequenced eight donors, all healthy volunteers chosen at random: three men and five women. To determine HCMV serostatus, a commercial ELISA kit was used to detect HCMV-specific IgG in serum. For roughly 6 donors, bulk peripheral blood T-cell repertoires were additionally sequenced from unsorted PBMC. MIGEC handled demultiplexing of the reads and grouping by UMI, while MiTCR was used to assemble and quantify clonotypes. To exclude erroneous sequences, any TCR cDNA sequence not supported by at least two reads was discarded. The tcR package was used for downstream repertoire analysis, and clonotypes were matched across fractions by CDR3 nucleotide sequence plus V segment. VDJmatch was used to annotate antigen specificity against VDJdb, with one amino acid substitution in CDR3 allowed.

This sequence uses TRBV7-2 and TRBJ2-1; 7 nucleotides in the junction match TRBD2. This sequence was found in a woman aged 18-30 years in good health. The sequencing input was PBMCs. The CDR3 has the sequence CASSFTSASYNEQFF. The DNA sequence is as follows: TGTGCCAGCAGCTTCACTAGCGCTTCCTACAATGAGCAGTTCTTC.